This TCR beta chain was sequenced in a study of blood T cell repertoires in COVID-19. Study at large: T cells, B-cell-depleted T cells, or PBMCs supplied cDNA or gDNA.

Among Cohort 3 donors, those recovered had two negative PCRs, clearance, or symptom resolution. Clones were read by immunoSEQ multiplex PCR, and TCRdb kept only the in-frame ones, dropping some. In the table there are about 300,000 clones, over 75% of which are singletons. The V gene's germline CDR1 is SGHVS and CDR2 FQNEAQ. The germline V and J ends were trimmed by 5 bases and 10 bases, with 20 bases remaining between them. The CDR3 totals 14 residues. The chain has TRBV7-8 and TRBJ1-1, with D tentatively TRBD1 (6 bases). The receptor was derived from a man aged 30 to 39 who had recovered from COVID-19. Sequenced material: PBMCs or T cells enriched from blood (not recorded which). CDR3: CASSTTGPPRGAFF. The DNA of the CDR3 is TGTGCCAGCAGCACTACAGGGCCCCCTAGGGGAGCTTTCTTT.